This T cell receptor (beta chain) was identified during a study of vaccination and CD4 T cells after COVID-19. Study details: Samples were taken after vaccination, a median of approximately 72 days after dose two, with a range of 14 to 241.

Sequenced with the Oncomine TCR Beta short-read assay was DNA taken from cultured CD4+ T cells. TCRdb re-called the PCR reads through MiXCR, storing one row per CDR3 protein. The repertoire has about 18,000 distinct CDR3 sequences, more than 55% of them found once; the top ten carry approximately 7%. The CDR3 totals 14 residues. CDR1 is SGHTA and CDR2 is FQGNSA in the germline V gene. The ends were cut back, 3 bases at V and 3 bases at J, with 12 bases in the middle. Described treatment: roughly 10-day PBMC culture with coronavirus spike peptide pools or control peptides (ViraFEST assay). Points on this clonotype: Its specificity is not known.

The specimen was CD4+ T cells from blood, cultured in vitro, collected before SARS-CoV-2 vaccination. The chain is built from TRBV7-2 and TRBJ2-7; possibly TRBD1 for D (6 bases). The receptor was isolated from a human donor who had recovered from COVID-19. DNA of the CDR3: TGTGCCAGCAGCTTTGGGGGCGAAGTCTACGAGCAGTACTTC. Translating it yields CASSFGGEVYEQYF.